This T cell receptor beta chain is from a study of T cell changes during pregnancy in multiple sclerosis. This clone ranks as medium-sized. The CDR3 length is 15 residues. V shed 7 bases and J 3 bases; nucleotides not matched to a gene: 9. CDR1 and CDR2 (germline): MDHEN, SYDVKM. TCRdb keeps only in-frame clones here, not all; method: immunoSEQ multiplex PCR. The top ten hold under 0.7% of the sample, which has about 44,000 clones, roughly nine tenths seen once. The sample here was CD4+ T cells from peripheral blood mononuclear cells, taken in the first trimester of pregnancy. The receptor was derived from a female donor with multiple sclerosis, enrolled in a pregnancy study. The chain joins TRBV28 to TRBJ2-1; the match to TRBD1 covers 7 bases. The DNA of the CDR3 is TGTGCCAGCACCCTCAAGGGGGACAGCTACAATGAGCAGTTCTTC. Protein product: CASTLKGDSYNEQFF.